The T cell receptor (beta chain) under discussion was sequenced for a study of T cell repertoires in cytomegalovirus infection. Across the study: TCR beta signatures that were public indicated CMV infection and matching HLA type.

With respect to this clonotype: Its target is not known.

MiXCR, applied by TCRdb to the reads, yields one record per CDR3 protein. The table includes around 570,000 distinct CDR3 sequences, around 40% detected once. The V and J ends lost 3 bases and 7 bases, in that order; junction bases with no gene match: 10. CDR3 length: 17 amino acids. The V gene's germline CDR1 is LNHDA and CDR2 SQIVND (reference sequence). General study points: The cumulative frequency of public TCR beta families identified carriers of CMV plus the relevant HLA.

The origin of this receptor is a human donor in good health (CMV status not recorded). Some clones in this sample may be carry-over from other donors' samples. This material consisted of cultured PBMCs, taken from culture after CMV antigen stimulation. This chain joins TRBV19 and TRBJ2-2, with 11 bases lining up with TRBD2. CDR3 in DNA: TGTGCCAGTAGTATTACTCAGCCGGGACTAGCGGTCGGGGAGCTGTTTTTT. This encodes CASSITQPGLAVGELFF.